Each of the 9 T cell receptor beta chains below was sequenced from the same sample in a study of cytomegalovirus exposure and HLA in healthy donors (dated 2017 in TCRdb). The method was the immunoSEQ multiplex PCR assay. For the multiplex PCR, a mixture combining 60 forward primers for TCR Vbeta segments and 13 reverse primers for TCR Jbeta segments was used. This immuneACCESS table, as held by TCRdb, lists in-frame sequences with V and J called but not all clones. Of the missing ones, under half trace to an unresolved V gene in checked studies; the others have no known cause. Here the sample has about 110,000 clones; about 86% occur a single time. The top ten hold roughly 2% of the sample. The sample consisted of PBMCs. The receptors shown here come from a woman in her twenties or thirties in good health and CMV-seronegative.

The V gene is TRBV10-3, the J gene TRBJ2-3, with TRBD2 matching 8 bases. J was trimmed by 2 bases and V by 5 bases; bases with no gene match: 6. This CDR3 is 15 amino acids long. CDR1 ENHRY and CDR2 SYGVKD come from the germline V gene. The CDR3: CAISPLAGSTDTQYF. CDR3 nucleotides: TGTGCCATCAGTCCCCTAGCGGGCTCCACAGATACGCAGTATTTT.

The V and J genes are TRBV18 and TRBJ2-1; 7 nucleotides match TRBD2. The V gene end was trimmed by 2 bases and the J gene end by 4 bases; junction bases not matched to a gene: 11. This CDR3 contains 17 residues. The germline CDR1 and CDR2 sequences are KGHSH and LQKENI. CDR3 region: CASSPDWETSIYNEQFF. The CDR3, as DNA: TGTGCCAGCTCACCAGATTGGGAGACTAGCATATACAATGAGCAGTTCTTC.

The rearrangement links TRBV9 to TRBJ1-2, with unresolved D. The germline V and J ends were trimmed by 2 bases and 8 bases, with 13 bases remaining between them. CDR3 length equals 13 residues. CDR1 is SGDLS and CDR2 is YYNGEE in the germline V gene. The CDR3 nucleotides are TGTGCCAGCAGCGTCGGCAGCACAGTCGGCTACACCTTC. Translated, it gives CASSVGSTVGYTF.

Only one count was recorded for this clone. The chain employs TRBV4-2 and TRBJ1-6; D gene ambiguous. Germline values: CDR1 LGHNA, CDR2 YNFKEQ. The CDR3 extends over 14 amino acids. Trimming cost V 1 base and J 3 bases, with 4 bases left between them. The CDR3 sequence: CASSQGHYNSPLHF. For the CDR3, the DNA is TGTGCCAGCAGCCAAGGACACTATAATTCACCCCTCCACTTT.

CDR3 region: CASSLWTGQETQYF. For the CDR3, the DNA is TGCGCCAGCAGCTTGTGGACAGGGCAAGAGACCCAGTACTTC. J is TRBJ2-5 and V is TRBV5-1; TRBD1 matches 8 bases. V trimming: 1 base; J trimming: 2 bases; junction bases outside the gene matches: 1. The CDR3 is 14 residues long. CDR1 is SGHRS, CDR2 YFSETQ, per germline.

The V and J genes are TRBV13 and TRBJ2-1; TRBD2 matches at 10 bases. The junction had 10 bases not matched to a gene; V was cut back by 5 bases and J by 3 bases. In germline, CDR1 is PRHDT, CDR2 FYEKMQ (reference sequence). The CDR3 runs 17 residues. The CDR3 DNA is TGTGCCAGCAGCCCCCTATCCGGGACTAGCGACTACAATGAGCAGTTCTTC. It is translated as CASSPLSGTSDYNEQFF.

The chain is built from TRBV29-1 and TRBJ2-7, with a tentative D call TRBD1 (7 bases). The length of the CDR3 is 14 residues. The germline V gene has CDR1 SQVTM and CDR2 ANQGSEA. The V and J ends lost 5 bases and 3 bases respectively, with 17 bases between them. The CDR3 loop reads CSVRRGRDLYEQYF. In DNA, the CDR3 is TGCAGCGTTAGGAGGGGGCGAGATCTCTACGAGCAGTACTTC.

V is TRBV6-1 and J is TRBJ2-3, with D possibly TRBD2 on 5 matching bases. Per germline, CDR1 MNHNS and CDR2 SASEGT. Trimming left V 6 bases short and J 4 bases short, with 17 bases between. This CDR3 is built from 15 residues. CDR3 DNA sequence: TGTGCCAGCAGCCACCCTGGTGGGAGCTCAGATACGCAGTATTTT. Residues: CASSHPGGSSDTQYF.

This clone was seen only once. CDR3 bases: TGTGCCAGCAGTGAAGGACTAGCGGGAGCCTGGGAGACCCAGTACTTC. Amino acid sequence: CASSEGLAGAWETQYF. The rearrangement uses TRBV25-1 and TRBJ2-5; TRBD2 matches at 13 bases. Germline V gene data show CDR1 as MGHDK and CDR2 as SYGVNS. This CDR3 comprises 16 residues. J gave up 5 bases and V 2 bases, and 5 bases lay outside the gene matches.